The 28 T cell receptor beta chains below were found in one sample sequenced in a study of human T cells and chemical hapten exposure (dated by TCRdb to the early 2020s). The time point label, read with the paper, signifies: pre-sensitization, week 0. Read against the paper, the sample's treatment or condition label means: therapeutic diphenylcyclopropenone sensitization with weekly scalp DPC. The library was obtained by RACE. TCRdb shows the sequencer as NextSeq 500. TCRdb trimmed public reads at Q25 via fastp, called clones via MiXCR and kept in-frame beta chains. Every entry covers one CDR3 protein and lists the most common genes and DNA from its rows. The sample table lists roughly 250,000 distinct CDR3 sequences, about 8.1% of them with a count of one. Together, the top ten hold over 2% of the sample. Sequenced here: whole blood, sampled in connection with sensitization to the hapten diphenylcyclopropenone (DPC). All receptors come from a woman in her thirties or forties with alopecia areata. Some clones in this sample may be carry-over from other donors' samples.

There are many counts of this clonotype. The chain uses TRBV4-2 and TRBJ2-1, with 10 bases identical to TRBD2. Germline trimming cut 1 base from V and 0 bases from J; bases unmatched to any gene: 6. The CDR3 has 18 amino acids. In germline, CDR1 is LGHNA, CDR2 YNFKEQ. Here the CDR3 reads CASSQGVASGSSYNEQFF. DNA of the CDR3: TGTGCCAGCAGCCAAGGGGTCGCTAGCGGGAGCTCCTACAATGAGCAGTTCTTC.

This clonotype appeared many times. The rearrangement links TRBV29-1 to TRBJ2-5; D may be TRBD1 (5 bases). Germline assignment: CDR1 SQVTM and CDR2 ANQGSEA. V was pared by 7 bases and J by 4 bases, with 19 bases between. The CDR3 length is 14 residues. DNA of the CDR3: TGCAGCGCCTCAGGGTACCCTGGGCCAGAGACCCAGTACTTC. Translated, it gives CSASGYPGPETQYF.

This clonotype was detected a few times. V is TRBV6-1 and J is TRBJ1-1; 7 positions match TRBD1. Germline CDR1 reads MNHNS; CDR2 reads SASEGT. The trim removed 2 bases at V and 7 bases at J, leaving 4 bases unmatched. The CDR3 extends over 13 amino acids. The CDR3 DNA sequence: TGTGCCAGCAGTGAAACAGGGGTGGATGAAGCTTTCTTT. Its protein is CASSETGVDEAFF.

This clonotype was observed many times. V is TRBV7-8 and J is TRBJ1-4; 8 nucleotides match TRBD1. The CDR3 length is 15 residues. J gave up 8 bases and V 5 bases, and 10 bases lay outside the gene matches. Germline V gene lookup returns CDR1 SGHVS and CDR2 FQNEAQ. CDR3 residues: CASSAIGQGREKLFF. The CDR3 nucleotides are TGTGCCAGCAGCGCCATCGGACAGGGAAGGGAAAAACTGTTTTTT.

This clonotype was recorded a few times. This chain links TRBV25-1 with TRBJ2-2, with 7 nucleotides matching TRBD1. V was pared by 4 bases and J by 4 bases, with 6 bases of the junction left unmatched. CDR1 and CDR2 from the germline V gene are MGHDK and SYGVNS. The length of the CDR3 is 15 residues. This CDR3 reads CASSVADRTTGELFF. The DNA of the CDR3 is TGTGCCAGCAGTGTGGCGGACAGGACCACCGGGGAGCTGTTTTTT.

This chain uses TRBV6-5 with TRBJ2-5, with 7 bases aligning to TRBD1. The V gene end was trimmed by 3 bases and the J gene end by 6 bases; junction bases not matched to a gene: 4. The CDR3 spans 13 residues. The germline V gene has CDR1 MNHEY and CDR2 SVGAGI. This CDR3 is CASSYQGVKTQYF. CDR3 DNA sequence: TGTGCCAGCAGTTATCAGGGGGTAAAGACCCAGTACTTC.

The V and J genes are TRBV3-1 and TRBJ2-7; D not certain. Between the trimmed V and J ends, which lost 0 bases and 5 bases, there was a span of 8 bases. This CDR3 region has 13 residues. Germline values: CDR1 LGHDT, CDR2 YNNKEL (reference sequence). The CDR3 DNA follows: TGTGCCAGCAGCCAAGACTTGTCCGACGAGCAGTACTTC. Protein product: CASSQDLSDEQYF.

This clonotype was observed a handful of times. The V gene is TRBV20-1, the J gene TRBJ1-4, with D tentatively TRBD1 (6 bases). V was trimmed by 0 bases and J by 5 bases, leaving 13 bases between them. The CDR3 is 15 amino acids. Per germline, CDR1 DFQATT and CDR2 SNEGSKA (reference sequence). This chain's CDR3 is CSARDRGRGNEKLFF. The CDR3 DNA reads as TGCAGTGCTAGAGATCGCGGGAGGGGGAATGAAAAACTGTTTTTT.

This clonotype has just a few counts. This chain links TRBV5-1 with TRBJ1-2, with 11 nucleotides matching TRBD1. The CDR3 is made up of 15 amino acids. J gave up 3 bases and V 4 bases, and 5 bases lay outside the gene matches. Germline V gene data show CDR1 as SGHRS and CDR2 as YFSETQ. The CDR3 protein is CASSERTGGDYGYTF. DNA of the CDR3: TGCGCCAGCAGCGAACGGACAGGGGGCGACTATGGCTACACCTTC.

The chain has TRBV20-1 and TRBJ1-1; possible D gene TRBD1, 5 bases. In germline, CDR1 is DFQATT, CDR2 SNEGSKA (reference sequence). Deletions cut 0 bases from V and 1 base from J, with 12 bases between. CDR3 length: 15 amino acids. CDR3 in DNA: TGCAGTGCTAGAGATGGGGCGACAGCGAACACTGAAGCTTTCTTT. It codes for CSARDGATANTEAFF.

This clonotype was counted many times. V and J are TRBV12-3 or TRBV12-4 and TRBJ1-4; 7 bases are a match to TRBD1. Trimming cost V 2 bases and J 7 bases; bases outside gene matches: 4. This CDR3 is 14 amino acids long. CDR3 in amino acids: CASSLSGGAEKLFF. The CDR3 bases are TGTGCCAGCAGTTTATCAGGGGGTGCTGAAAAACTGTTTTTT.

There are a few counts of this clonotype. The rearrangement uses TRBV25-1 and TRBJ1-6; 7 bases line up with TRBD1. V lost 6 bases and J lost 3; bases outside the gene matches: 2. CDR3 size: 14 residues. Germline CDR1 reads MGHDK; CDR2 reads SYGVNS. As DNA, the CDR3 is TGTGCCAGCAGGGGACAGTACTATAATTCACCCCTCCACTTT. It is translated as CASRGQYYNSPLHF. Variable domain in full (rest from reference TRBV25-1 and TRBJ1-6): EADIYQTPRYLVIGTGKKITLECSQTMGHDKMYWYQQDPGMELHLIHYSYGVNSTEKGDLSSESTVSRIRTEHFPLTLESARPSHTSQYLCASRGQYYNSPLHFGNGTRLTVT.

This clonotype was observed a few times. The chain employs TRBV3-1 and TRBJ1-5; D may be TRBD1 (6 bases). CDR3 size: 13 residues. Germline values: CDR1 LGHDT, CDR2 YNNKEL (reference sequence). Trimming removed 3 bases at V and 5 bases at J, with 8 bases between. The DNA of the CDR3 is TGTGCCAGCAGCCACCAGGGGCATCAGCCCCAGCATTTT. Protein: CASSHQGHQPQHF.

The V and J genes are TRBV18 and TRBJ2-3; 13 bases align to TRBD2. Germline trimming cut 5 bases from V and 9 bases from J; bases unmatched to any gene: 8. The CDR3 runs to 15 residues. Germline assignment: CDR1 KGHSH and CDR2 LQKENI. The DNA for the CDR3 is TGTGCCAGCTCAACCCTCGGACTAGCGGGAGACACGCAGTATTTT. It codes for CASSTLGLAGDTQYF. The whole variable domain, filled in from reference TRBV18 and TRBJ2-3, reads NAGVMQNPRHLVRRRGQEARLRCSPMKGHSHVYWYRQLPEEGLKFMVYLQKENIIDESGMPKERFSAEFPKEGPSILRIQQVVRGDSAAYFCASSTLGLAGDTQYFGPGTRLTVL.

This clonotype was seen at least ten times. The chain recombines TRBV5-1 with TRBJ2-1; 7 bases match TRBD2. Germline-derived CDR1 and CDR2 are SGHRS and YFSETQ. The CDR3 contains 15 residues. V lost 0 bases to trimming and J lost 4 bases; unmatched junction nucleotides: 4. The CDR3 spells CASSLEGGPYNEQFF. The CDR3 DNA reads TGCGCCAGCAGCTTGGAGGGAGGGCCATACAATGAGCAGTTCTTC. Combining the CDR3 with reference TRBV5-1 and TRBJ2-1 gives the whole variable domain KAGVTQTPRYLIKTRGQQVTLSCSPISGHRSVSWYQQTPGQGLQFLFEYFSETQRNKGNFPGRFSGRQFSNSRSEMNVSTLELGDSALYLCASSLEGGPYNEQFFGPGTRLTVL.

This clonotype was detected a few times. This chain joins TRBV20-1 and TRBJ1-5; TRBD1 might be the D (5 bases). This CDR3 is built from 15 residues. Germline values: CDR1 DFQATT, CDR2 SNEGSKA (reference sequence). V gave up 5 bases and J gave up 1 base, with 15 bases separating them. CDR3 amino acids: CSALRPGPSNQPQHF. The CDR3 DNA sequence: TGCAGTGCTCTCCGGCCGGGACCGAGCAATCAGCCCCAGCATTTT.

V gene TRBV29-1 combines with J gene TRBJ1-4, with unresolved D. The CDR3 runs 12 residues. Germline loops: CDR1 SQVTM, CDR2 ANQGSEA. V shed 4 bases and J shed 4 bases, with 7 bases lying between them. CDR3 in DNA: TGCAGCGTTGGACGGCGTAATGAAAAACTGTTTTTT. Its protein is CSVGRRNEKLFF.

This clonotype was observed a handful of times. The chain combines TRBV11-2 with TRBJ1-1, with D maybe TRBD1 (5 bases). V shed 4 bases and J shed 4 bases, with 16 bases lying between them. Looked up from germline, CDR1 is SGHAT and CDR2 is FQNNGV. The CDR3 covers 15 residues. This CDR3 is CASSSRADRSTEAFF. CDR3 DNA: TGTGCCAGCAGCTCCAGGGCCGACCGGAGCACTGAAGCTTTCTTT.

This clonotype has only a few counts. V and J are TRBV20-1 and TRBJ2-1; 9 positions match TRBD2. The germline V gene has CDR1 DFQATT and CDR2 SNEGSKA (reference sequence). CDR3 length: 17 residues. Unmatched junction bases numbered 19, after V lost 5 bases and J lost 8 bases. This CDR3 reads CSAHPIRLADALDEQFF. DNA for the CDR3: TGCAGTGCTCACCCGATAAGACTAGCGGACGCCTTGGATGAGCAGTTCTTC.

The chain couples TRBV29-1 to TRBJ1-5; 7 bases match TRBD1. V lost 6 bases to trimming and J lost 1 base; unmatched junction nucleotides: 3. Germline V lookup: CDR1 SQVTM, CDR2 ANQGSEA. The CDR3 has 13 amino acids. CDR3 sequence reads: CSVQQGSNQPQHF. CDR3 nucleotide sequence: TGCAGCGTCCAACAGGGGAGCAATCAGCCCCAGCATTTT.

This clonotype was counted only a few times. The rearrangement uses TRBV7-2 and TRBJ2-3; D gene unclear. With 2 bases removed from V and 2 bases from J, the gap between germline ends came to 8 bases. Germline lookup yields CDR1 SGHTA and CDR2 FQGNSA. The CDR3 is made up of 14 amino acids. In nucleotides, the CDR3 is TGTGCCAGCAGCTTAAGTCCGGTCACAGATACGCAGTATTTT. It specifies CASSLSPVTDTQYF. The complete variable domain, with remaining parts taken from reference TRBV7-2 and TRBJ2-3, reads GAGVSQSPSNKVTEKGKDVELRCDPISGHTALYWYRQSLGQGLEFLIYFQGNSAPDKSGLPSDRFSAERTGGSVSTLTIQRTQQEDSAVYLCASSLSPVTDTQYFGPGTRLTVL.

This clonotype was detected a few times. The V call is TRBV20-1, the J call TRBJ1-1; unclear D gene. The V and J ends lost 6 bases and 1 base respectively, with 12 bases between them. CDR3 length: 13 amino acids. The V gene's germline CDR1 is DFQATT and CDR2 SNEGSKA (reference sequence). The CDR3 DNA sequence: TGCAGTGCGACCAAAAGACAGAACACTGAAGCTTTCTTT. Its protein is CSATKRQNTEAFF.

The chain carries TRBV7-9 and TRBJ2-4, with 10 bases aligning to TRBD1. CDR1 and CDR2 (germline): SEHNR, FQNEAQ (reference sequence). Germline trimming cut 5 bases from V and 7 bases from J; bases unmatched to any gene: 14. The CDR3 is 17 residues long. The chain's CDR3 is CASSPDRGPLARNIQYF. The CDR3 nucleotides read TGTGCCAGCAGCCCTGACAGGGGGCCTCTAGCCCGGAACATTCAGTACTTC. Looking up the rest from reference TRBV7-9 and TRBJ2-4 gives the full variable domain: DTGVSQNPRHKITKRGQNVTFRCDPISEHNRLYWYRQTLGQGPEFLTYFQNEAQLEKSRLLSDRFSAERPKGSFSTLEIQRTEQGDSAMYLCASSPDRGPLARNIQYFGAGTRLSVL.

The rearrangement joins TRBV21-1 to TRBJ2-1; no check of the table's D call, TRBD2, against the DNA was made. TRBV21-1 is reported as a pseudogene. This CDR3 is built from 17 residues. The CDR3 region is CASSNRGIAGAWGEQFF. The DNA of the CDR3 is TGTGCCAGCAGCAACCGAGGAATAGCGGGAGCCTGGGGTGAGCAGTTCTTC.

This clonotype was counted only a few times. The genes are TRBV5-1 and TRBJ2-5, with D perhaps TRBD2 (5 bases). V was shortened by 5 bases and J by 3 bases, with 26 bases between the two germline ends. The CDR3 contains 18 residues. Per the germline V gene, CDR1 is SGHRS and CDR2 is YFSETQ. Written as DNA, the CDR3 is TGCGCCAGCAGGTCGAGGGTTGGCGAGCCGTGGGTAAAAGAGACCCAGTACTTC. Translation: CASRSRVGEPWVKETQYF.

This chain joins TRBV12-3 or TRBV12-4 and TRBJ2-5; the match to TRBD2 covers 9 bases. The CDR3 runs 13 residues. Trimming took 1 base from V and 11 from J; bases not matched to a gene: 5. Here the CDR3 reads CASSLDLTSGQYF. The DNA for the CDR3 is TGTGCCAGCAGTTTAGATCTGACTAGCGGACAGTACTTC.

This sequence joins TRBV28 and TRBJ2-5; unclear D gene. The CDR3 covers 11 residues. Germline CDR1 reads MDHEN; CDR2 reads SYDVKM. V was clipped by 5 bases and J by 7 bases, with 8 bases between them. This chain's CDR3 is CASSQQLTQYF. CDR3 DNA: TGTGCCAGCAGTCAGCAGCTGACCCAGTACTTC.

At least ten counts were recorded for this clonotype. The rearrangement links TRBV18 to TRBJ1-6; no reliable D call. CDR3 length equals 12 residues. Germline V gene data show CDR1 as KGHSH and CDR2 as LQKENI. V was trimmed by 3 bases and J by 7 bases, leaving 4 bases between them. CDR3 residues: CASSPENSPLHF. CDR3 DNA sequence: TGTGCCAGCTCACCGGAGAATTCACCCCTCCACTTT.